The clone carrying this T cell receptor (beta chain) was detected only once. In the authors' workflow: Nucleated cell counts were estimated from reference gene primer amplification. Using immunoSEQ multiplex PCR, the repertoire was profiled, and TCRdb retains in-frame clones only, with some absent. V and J calls and clone size are as listed in that table; D and trimming were resolved from the DNA. Of 190,000 or so clones in the sample, 86% were seen once. The sample is drawn from a study of blood T cell repertoires in COVID-19. This TCR was recovered from a woman in her seventies with acute or convalescent COVID-19. Sequences were obtained from peripheral blood.

CDR3 coding DNA: TGTGCCAGCTCACCAACTACCGGGACAGGGAACGAGCAGTACTTC. This translates into CASSPTTGTGNEQYF. The chain uses TRBV18 and TRBJ2-7, with 9 nucleotides matching TRBD1. Germline values: CDR1 KGHSH, CDR2 LQKENI. The trim removed 2 bases at V and 5 bases at J, leaving 7 bases unmatched. CDR3 size: 15 residues.